This is a list of T cell receptor beta chains from one sample in a study of blood T cell repertoires in COVID-19. The repertoire was sequenced with immunoSEQ multiplex PCR; TCRdb's copy has only in-frame clones and lacks some. The table includes fewer than 200,000 clones, 70% to 85% detected once. Sequencing was done on a sample of PBMCs or T cells enriched from blood (not recorded which). The receptors were gathered from a woman aged 70-85 years in a cohort exposed to, infected with or recovered from COVID-19 (not recorded which). Each CDR3 is given with its conserved first and last residue. Fields, in order: CDR3 DNA, CDR3 protein, J gene, D gene, V gene, clone size. The D gene is left open where the match is weak. Clone size, where shown, is once, few, many, or a class for clones that have expanded.

CDR3 DNA: TGTGCCAGCTCCCAACAGGGTTTGAACACTGAAGCTTTCTTT
CDR3 protein: CASSQQGLNTEAFF
J gene: TRBJ1-1
D gene: .
V gene: TRBV7-9
clone size: .

CDR3 DNA: TGTGCCAGCAGTCCTAAGGGGGCGTTGGTACAGCCCCAGCATTTT
CDR3 protein: CASSPKGALVQPQHF
J gene: TRBJ1-5
D gene: TRBD1
V gene: TRBV28
clone size: .

CDR3 DNA: TGTGCCAGCTCACCACCGGGACAGAGACAAGAGACCCAGTACTTC
CDR3 protein: CASSPPGQRQETQYF
J gene: TRBJ2-5
D gene: TRBD1
V gene: TRBV18
clone size: once

CDR3 DNA: TGTGCCACCAGCAGCCTCCTATGGGGCCAAAACATTCAGTACTTC
CDR3 protein: CATSSLLWGQNIQYF
J gene: TRBJ2-4
D gene: .
V gene: TRBV15
clone size: .

CDR3 DNA: TGTGCCAGCAGCACGATTCAGCAAGAGACCCAGTACTTC
CDR3 protein: CASSTIQQETQYF
J gene: TRBJ2-5
D gene: .
V gene: TRBV25-1
clone size: .

CDR3 DNA: TGTGCCATCGTGAACAGGGTCGGCTATGGCTACACCTTC
CDR3 protein: CAIVNRVGYGYTF
J gene: TRBJ1-2
D gene: .
V gene: TRBV7-6
clone size: once

CDR3 DNA: TGCGCCAGCAGCTTGGATCCTACCGGTGAAGCTTTCTTT
CDR3 protein: CASSLDPTGEAFF
J gene: TRBJ1-1
D gene: .
V gene: TRBV5-1
clone size: .

CDR3 DNA: TGTGCCAGCAGCTTAGGGGTGACTAGCGGGAACTACAATGAGCAGTTCTTC
CDR3 protein: CASSLGVTSGNYNEQFF
J gene: TRBJ2-1
D gene: TRBD2
V gene: TRBV7-6
clone size: .

CDR3 DNA: TGTGCCAGCAGAGGCGGACAGGGAGGTAACTATGGCTACACCTTC
CDR3 protein: CASRGGQGGNYGYTF
J gene: TRBJ1-2
D gene: TRBD1
V gene: TRBV2
clone size: .

CDR3 DNA: TGTGCCAGCAGCCCGGACAGGGACCTCACCTACGAGCAGTACTTC
CDR3 protein: CASSPDRDLTYEQYF
J gene: TRBJ2-7
D gene: TRBD1
V gene: TRBV13
clone size: .

CDR3 DNA: TGTGCCAGCAGCTCCAGCCTGGACACAAGAACCTACGAGCAGTACTTC
CDR3 protein: CASSSSLDTRTYEQYF
J gene: TRBJ2-7
D gene: .
V gene: TRBV9
clone size: .

CDR3 DNA: TGTGCCAGCAACTCGCGGGAGGGAGGGTCCTACGAGCAGTACTTC
CDR3 protein: CASNSREGGSYEQYF
J gene: TRBJ2-7
D gene: TRBD2
V gene: TRBV6-5
clone size: .

CDR3 DNA: TGTGCCAGCAGGGGCATCGGGGGCACAGATACGCAGTATTTT
CDR3 protein: CASRGIGGTDTQYF
J gene: TRBJ2-3
D gene: .
V gene: TRBV6-5
clone size: .

CDR3 DNA: TGTGCCAGCAGTTACAGTCAGTTGAACACTGAAGCTTTCTTT
CDR3 protein: CASSYSQLNTEAFF
J gene: TRBJ1-1
D gene: .
V gene: TRBV6-5
clone size: .

CDR3 DNA: TGTGCCAGCAGTTCACAGGGGATAGACTATGGCTACACCTTC
CDR3 protein: CASSSQGIDYGYTF
J gene: TRBJ1-2
D gene: TRBD1
V gene: TRBV5-6
clone size: .

CDR3 DNA: TGTGCCAGCAGTTTAGCTAGCGGAAGCTCCTACAATGAGCAGTTCTTC
CDR3 protein: CASSLASGSSYNEQFF
J gene: TRBJ2-1
D gene: TRBD2
V gene: TRBV28
clone size: .

CDR3 DNA: TGTGCCACCAGTGATACAAAGCGGGAGGGGATTGAGCAGTTCTTC
CDR3 protein: CATSDTKREGIEQFF
J gene: TRBJ2-1
D gene: TRBD2
V gene: TRBV24-1
clone size: .

CDR3 DNA: TGTGCCAGCAGTGAGGCCCGCACTAGCGGGAGGGAGACCCAGTACTTC
CDR3 protein: CASSEARTSGRETQYF
J gene: TRBJ2-5
D gene: TRBD2
V gene: TRBV2
clone size: .

CDR3 DNA: TGCGCCAGCAGCGACAGGGGGGCGCGAGGTTCACCCCTCCACTTT
CDR3 protein: CASSDRGARGSPLHF
J gene: TRBJ1-6
D gene: TRBD1
V gene: TRBV5-1
clone size: .

CDR3 DNA: TGTGCCAGCGGTCGGGGGTACGAGCAGTACTTC
CDR3 protein: CASGRGYEQYF
J gene: TRBJ2-7
D gene: .
V gene: TRBV6-1
clone size: .

CDR3 DNA: TGTGCCAGCAGCACGCGGACGGGAGATGGCTACACCTTC
CDR3 protein: CASSTRTGDGYTF
J gene: TRBJ1-2
D gene: .
V gene: TRBV9
clone size: .

CDR3 DNA: TGTGCCTGGAGCGTAGACAGGGACCATTCACCCCTCCACTTT
CDR3 protein: CAWSVDRDHSPLHF
J gene: TRBJ1-6
D gene: TRBD1
V gene: TRBV30
clone size: .

CDR3 DNA: TGCAGTGCTAGTGGTAGCGACTACGAGCAGTACTTC
CDR3 protein: CSASGSDYEQYF
J gene: TRBJ2-7
D gene: .
V gene: TRBV20-1
clone size: once

CDR3 DNA: TGTGCCAGCAGTTGGACAGACTCCTCCGAAAAACTGTTTTTT
CDR3 protein: CASSWTDSSEKLFF
J gene: TRBJ1-4
D gene: .
V gene: TRBV6-5
clone size: .